A selection of T cell receptor beta chains follows, all from one sample in a study of shared clonotypes between healthy human individuals. The repertoire was sequenced with immunoSEQ multiplex PCR; TCRdb's copy has only in-frame clones and lacks some. The sample holds 600,000 to 750,000 clones; roughly 87% are singletons and the top ten take 34%. Source material: memory CD8+ T cells from PBMCs. These TCRs come from a man between 18 and 29 years old in good health. Some clones in this sample may be carry-over from other donors' samples. Each CDR3 is given with its conserved first and last residue. A D gene is named only where the DNA matches it firmly. Only some rows state a clone size, as once, few, many or a class for expanded clones.

CDR3 length | J gene | D gene | V gene | clone size | CDR3 protein | CDR3 DNA
16 | TRBJ2-1 | . | TRBV19 | . | CASSSMGDSLSNEQFF | TGTGCCAGTAGTTCAATGGGGGACTCGCTCAGCAATGAGCAGTTCTTC
14 | TRBJ1-2 | . | TRBV7-9 | . | CASSLADLTRGYTF | TGTGCCAGCAGCTTAGCGGATTTGACCCGCGGCTACACCTTC
13 | TRBJ2-2 | . | TRBV6-4 | few | CASSDRDTGELFF | TGTGCCAGCAGTGATAGAGACACCGGGGAGCTGTTTTTT
18 | TRBJ1-1 | TRBD1 | TRBV27 | . | CASSLSKQGASRSAEAFF | TGTGCCAGCAGTTTATCCAAGCAGGGGGCATCAAGGTCGGCTGAAGCTTTCTTT
16 | TRBJ2-5 | TRBD2 | TRBV9 | . | CASSPSSGVYQETQYF | TGTGCCAGCAGCCCCTCTAGCGGGGTGTACCAAGAGACCCAGTACTTC
17 | TRBJ2-3 | . | TRBV27 | . | CASSPLGLFSSTDTQYF | TGTGCCAGCAGTCCGCTGGGACTTTTCTCTAGCACAGATACGCAGTATTTT
15 | TRBJ2-1 | TRBD2 | TRBV28 | . | CASKDRTSGIEEQFF | TGTGCCAGCAAAGACCGGACTAGCGGGATAGAGGAGCAGTTCTTC
15 | TRBJ2-3 | . | TRBV6-5 | once | CASSYVRGSTDTQYF | TGTGCCAGCAGTTACGTCAGGGGAAGCACAGATACGCAGTATTTT
14 | TRBJ2-7 | TRBD1 | TRBV13 | . | CASSLGQRTYEQYF | TGTGCCAGCAGCTTGGGACAGAGAACCTACGAGCAGTACTTC
15 | TRBJ2-3 | . | TRBV6-5 | . | CASRPREGRTDTQYF | TGTGCCAGCAGACCCCGAGAGGGACGCACAGATACGCAGTATTTT
13 | TRBJ1-2 | . | TRBV10-3 | . | CAINDRLNYGYTF | TGTGCCATCAACGACAGGTTGAACTATGGCTACACCTTC